The next 32 T cell receptor beta chains were all read from a single sample in a study of cytomegalovirus exposure and HLA in healthy donors. Sequencing was performed with immunoSEQ multiplex PCR; in TCRdb, only in-frame clones are kept and a portion is missing. Here the sample spans 71,000 or so clones, approximately 94% being singletons. Sample: PBMCs. Receptors originate from a man younger than 30 in good health and CMV-seropositive.

The chain couples TRBV7-3 to TRBJ2-3, with 7 bases matching TRBD2. CDR3 length: 15 amino acids. The germline V gene has CDR1 SGHTA and CDR2 FQGTGA. V was clipped by 1 base and J by 0 bases; unmatched bases: 1. CDR3 nucleotides: TGTGCCAGCAGCTTAAGGCGGGAGAGCACAGATACGCAGTATTTT. It yields the protein CASSLRRESTDTQYF.

V and J are TRBV19 and TRBJ2-7; D ambiguous. Germline assignment: CDR1 LNHDA and CDR2 SQIVND (reference sequence). The V and J ends lost 3 bases and 5 bases respectively, with 11 bases between them. CDR3 length: 13 residues. This chain's CDR3 is CASSIALGNEQYF. The DNA of the CDR3 is TGTGCCAGTAGTATTGCCCTAGGAAACGAGCAGTACTTC. The variable domain in full, completed from reference TRBV19 and TRBJ2-7, reads DGGITQSPKYLFRKEGQNVTLSCEQNLNHDAMYWYRQDPGQGLRLIYYSQIVNDFQKGDIAEGYSVSREKKESFPLTVTSAQKNPTAFYLCASSIALGNEQYFGPGTRLTVT.

The rearrangement joins TRBV2 to TRBJ1-1; 9 bases align to TRBD1. Germline lookup yields CDR1 SNHLY and CDR2 FYNNEI. Trimming cost V 3 bases and J 3 bases; bases outside gene matches: 20. The length of the CDR3 is 20 residues. This CDR3 reads CASSEEGQGQSLVYYTEAFF. CDR3 bases: TGTGCCAGCAGTGAGGAGGGACAGGGTCAATCCCTGGTGTATTACACTGAAGCTTTCTTT.

The V gene is TRBV5-1, the J gene TRBJ2-3; 7 nucleotides agree with TRBD2. Per the germline V gene, CDR1 is SGHRS and CDR2 is YFSETQ. The V and J ends lost 4 bases and 4 bases, in that order; junction bases with no gene match: 12. This CDR3 has 16 residues. The CDR3 region has the DNA TGCGCCAGCAGCCCAGGTGGGGCGGGGGTCGCAGATACGCAGTATTTT. It codes for CASSPGGAGVADTQYF. The whole variable domain, remainder taken from reference TRBV5-1 and TRBJ2-3, is KAGVTQTPRYLIKTRGQQVTLSCSPISGHRSVSWYQQTPGQGLQFLFEYFSETQRNKGNFPGRFSGRQFSNSRSEMNVSTLELGDSALYLCASSPGGAGVADTQYFGPGTRLTVL.

The chain has TRBV5-1 and TRBJ2-5, with TRBD2 identical over 7 bases. Germline V gene sequence: CDR1 SGHRS, CDR2 YFSETQ. J gave up 2 bases and V 4 bases, and 5 bases lay outside the gene matches. The CDR3 totals 14 residues. The CDR3 sequence is CASSPWDYQETQYF. Written as DNA, the CDR3 is TGCGCCAGCAGCCCCTGGGACTATCAAGAGACCCAGTACTTC.

The rearrangement joins TRBV6-5 to TRBJ2-5; weak D call: TRBD1 (6 bases). V lost 5 bases to trimming and J lost 9 bases, with 10 bases between them. Germline CDR1 and CDR2: MNHEY and SVGAGI. This CDR3 comprises 11 residues. CDR3 nucleotides: TGTGCCAGCAGTATAGGGGGAGCCCAGTACTTC. Protein sequence: CASSIGGAQYF.

V usage is TRBV7-8 and J usage is TRBJ2-5; 11 positions match TRBD1. The germline V gene encodes CDR1 SGHVS and CDR2 FQNEAQ. The length of the CDR3 is 15 residues. Trimming at V came to 4 bases and at J to 5 bases, leaving 6 bases not matched to a gene. This chain's CDR3 is CASSSRTGGLETQYF. Written as DNA, the CDR3 is TGTGCCAGCAGCTCGAGGACAGGGGGCTTGGAGACCCAGTACTTC.

A single count supports this clone. The chain links TRBV13 to TRBJ1-2, with a possible D match to TRBD1 (5 bases). Germline CDR1 is PRHDT and CDR2 is FYEKMQ (reference sequence). The CDR3 contains 12 residues. V lost 5 bases and J lost 8, with 12 bases in between. The CDR3 here is CASSPLQEGYTF. Here the CDR3 DNA reads TGTGCCAGCAGCCCCCTACAGGAAGGCTACACCTTC.

The chain links TRBV19 to TRBJ1-6, with 9 positions matching TRBD1. Germline CDR1 LNHDA, CDR2 SQIVND (reference sequence). The CDR3 is 14 amino acids. The J segment lost 7 bases and the V segment lost 6 bases, leaving 4 bases of the junction unmatched. The CDR3 protein is CASRGQGGNSPLHF. The CDR3 DNA reads TGTGCCAGTAGGGGACAGGGCGGGAATTCACCCCTCCACTTT.

The rearrangement uses TRBV7-8 and TRBJ1-4; possible D gene TRBD1, 6 bases. Trimming removed 5 bases from V and 8 bases from J, with 18 bases in between. Looked up from germline, CDR1 is SGHVS and CDR2 is FQNEAQ. The length of the CDR3 is 15 residues. CDR3 in amino acids: CASSRLPGHHEKLFF. The CDR3 nucleotides are TGTGCCAGCAGCCGACTCCCGGGACACCACGAAAAACTGTTTTTT.

The rearrangement joins TRBV11-2 to TRBJ1-2; no definite D call. This CDR3 has 15 residues. The V end lost 1 base, the J end lost 2 bases, and 11 bases lay between the germline ends. Per the germline V gene, CDR1 is SGHAT and CDR2 is FQNNGV. The CDR3 here is CASSLVAGLNYGYTF. CDR3 in DNA: TGTGCCAGCAGCTTAGTCGCAGGCTTAAACTATGGCTACACCTTC. The full variable domain, rest sourced from reference TRBV11-2 and TRBJ1-2, is EAGVAQSPRYKIIEKRQSVAFWCNPISGHATLYWYQQILGQGPKLLIQFQNNGVVDDSQLPKDRFSAERLKGVDSTLKIQPAKLEDSAVYLCASSLVAGLNYGYTFGSGTRLTVV.

The rearrangement uses TRBV18 and TRBJ1-4; no definite D call. In germline, CDR1 is KGHSH, CDR2 LQKENI. With 3 bases removed from V and 8 bases from J, the gap between germline ends came to 10 bases. The CDR3 extends over 13 amino acids. The CDR3 spells CASSPSVQEKLFF. CDR3 DNA: TGTGCCAGCTCACCTTCAGTTCAAGAAAAACTGTTTTTT.

This chain uses TRBV27 with TRBJ2-1; 10 bases line up with TRBD2. The CDR3 covers 14 residues. V lost 3 bases, J lost 15 bases, and 11 bases stayed unmatched. Germline V CDR1 and CDR2: MNHEY, SMNVEV (reference sequence). The CDR3 here is CASSLEREGSKWFF. The CDR3 DNA reads TGTGCCAGCAGTTTGGAGCGGGAGGGTAGTAAGTGGTTCTTC.

The chain couples TRBV28 to TRBJ2-2, with 11 nucleotides matching TRBD2. Germline V CDR1 and CDR2: MDHEN, SYDVKM. The length of the CDR3 is 16 residues. With 5 bases clipped from V and 1 base from J, the junction kept 3 bases outside the gene matches. CDR3 sequence (DNA): TGTGCCAGCAGTCCTGGGACTAGCGGGAACACCGGGGAGCTGTTTTTT. It codes for CASSPGTSGNTGELFF. The whole variable domain, remainder taken from reference TRBV28 and TRBJ2-2, is DVKVTQSSRYLVKRTGEKVFLECVQDMDHENMFWYRQDPGLGLRLIYFSYDVKMKEKGDIPEGYSVSREKKERFSLILESASTNQTSMYLCASSPGTSGNTGELFFGEGSRLTVL.

The chain couples TRBV11-2 to TRBJ2-1; 8 positions match TRBD2. Trimming at V came to 1 base and at J to 4 bases, leaving 6 bases not matched to a gene. Germline-derived CDR1 and CDR2 are SGHAT and FQNNGV. This CDR3 is 16 amino acids long. The CDR3 sequence: CASSLAISGKYNEQFF. CDR3 nucleotide sequence: TGTGCCAGCAGCTTAGCGATTAGCGGGAAGTACAATGAGCAGTTCTTC.

V is TRBV6-5 and J is TRBJ2-2; TRBD1 might be the D (5 bases). CDR3 length: 15 residues. The germline CDR1 and CDR2 sequences are MNHEY and SVGAGI. Trimming took off 5 bases at V and 3 bases at J, with 13 bases between the two ends. The CDR3: CASSLMGPDTGELFF. The CDR3, as DNA: TGTGCCAGCAGTCTCATGGGGCCCGACACCGGGGAGCTGTTTTTT.

This clone was counted a single time. The rearrangement joins TRBV9 to TRBJ2-7, with 8 positions matching TRBD1. Germline V lookup: CDR1 SGDLS, CDR2 YYNGEE. The length of the CDR3 is 13 residues. Trimming took 3 bases from V and 4 from J; bases not matched to a gene: 3. The CDR3 protein is CASSEQGGYEQYF. CDR3 bases: TGTGCCAGCAGCGAACAGGGGGGATACGAGCAGTACTTC.

The chain links TRBV28 to TRBJ1-5; perhaps TRBD1 as D (5 bases). CDR1 and CDR2 from the germline V gene are MDHEN and SYDVKM. This CDR3 comprises 12 residues. Trimming took 3 bases from V and 7 from J, leaving 7 bases between them. CDR3 nucleotide sequence: TGTGCCAGCAGTTTGGGGCGGCAGCCCCAGCATTTT. It yields the protein CASSLGRQPQHF.

This chain joins TRBV29-1 and TRBJ2-3; 7 nucleotides align to TRBD1. The CDR3 is 13 amino acids. CDR1 and CDR2 (germline): SQVTM, ANQGSEA. V was clipped by 6 bases and J by 1 base; unmatched bases: 4. CDR3 in amino acids: CSVPGQRTDTQYF. Written as DNA, the CDR3 is TGCAGCGTCCCGGGACAGCGCACAGATACGCAGTATTTT.

The chain links TRBV4-2 to TRBJ2-3, with D perhaps TRBD2 (7 bases). This CDR3 is built from 17 residues. With 0 bases removed from V and 2 bases from J, the gap between germline ends came to 15 bases. CDR1 and CDR2 (germline): LGHNA, YNFKEQ. The CDR3 region has the DNA TGTGCCAGCAGCCAAGATTCGGGGGGCGCCTTCACAGATACGCAGTATTTT. It codes for CASSQDSGGAFTDTQYF.

The chain uses TRBV11-3 and TRBJ2-1, with TRBD2 matching over 9 bases. The CDR3 extends over 13 amino acids. Germline CDR1 SGHNT, CDR2 YENEEA. Unmatched junction bases numbered 5, after V lost 4 bases and J lost 10 bases. The CDR3 DNA sequence: TGTGCCAGCAGCTCGGGACTAGCTGGAGAGCAGTTCTTC. It yields the protein CASSSGLAGEQFF.

The chain is built from TRBV11-2 and TRBJ1-4, with TRBD1 matching 9 bases. Germline CDR1 reads SGHAT; CDR2 reads FQNNGV. The CDR3 sequence is 13 residues long. V gave up 5 bases and J gave up 9 bases; unmatched junction bases: 4. The CDR3 bases are TGTGCCAGCAGCCGGGACAGGGATCAAAAACTGTTTTTT. It codes for CASSRDRDQKLFF.

In nucleotides, the CDR3 is TGTGCCAGCAGCCCAGGGACAGGGGGTTTTTACGAGCAGTACTTC. Encoded protein: CASSPGTGGFYEQYF. The chain carries TRBV7-2 and TRBJ2-7; TRBD1 aligns across 11 bases. The trim removed 5 bases at V and 4 bases at J, leaving 7 bases unmatched. This CDR3 comprises 15 residues. Germline-derived CDR1 and CDR2 are SGHTA and FQGNSA.

The chain uses TRBV29-1 and TRBJ1-1; possibly TRBD1 for D (6 bases). Germline assignment: CDR1 SQVTM and CDR2 ANQGSEA. The CDR3 has 11 residues. Deletions cut 3 bases from V and 8 bases from J, with 10 bases between. This CDR3 reads CSVEVGAEAFF. CDR3 bases: TGCAGCGTTGAGGTGGGGGCAGAAGCTTTCTTT.

The chain uses TRBV4-1 and TRBJ2-7; maybe TRBD2 (7 bases). Per the germline V gene, CDR1 is MGHRA and CDR2 is YSYEKL. Trimming left V 3 bases short and J 6 bases short, with 15 bases between. The CDR3 sequence is 14 residues long. CDR3 region: CASSQEGGAGEQYF. The DNA for the CDR3 is TGCGCCAGCAGCCAGGAAGGGGGGGCGGGCGAGCAGTACTTC.

The chain has TRBV21-1 and TRBJ2-5; TRBD2 is the table's D call, not checked against the DNA. TRBV21-1 is a listed pseudogene. The CDR3 is 17 amino acids. CDR3 residues: CASSKGGQEGPQETQYF. DNA of the CDR3: TGTGCCAGCAGCAAGGGAGGGCAGGAGGGCCCCCAAGAGACCCAGTACTTC.

The chain joins TRBV11-2 to TRBJ2-3; the D gene is possibly TRBD2 (6 bases). V lost 2 bases, J lost 3 bases, and 12 bases lay in between. Germline V gene sequence: CDR1 SGHAT, CDR2 FQNNGV. The CDR3 has 15 residues. The CDR3 bases are TGTGCCAGCAGCTTATTAACTAGCCGTACAGATACGCAGTATTTT. Translating gives CASSLLTSRTDTQYF.

This chain joins TRBV27 and TRBJ2-7, with D unresolved. From germline, CDR1 is MNHEY and CDR2 SMNVEV (reference sequence). The V gene lost 3 bases and the J gene lost 3 bases, with 6 bases spanning the gap. This CDR3 contains 12 residues. CDR3 sequence reads: CASSFNNYEQYF. The DNA for the CDR3 is TGTGCCAGCAGTTTTAATAACTACGAGCAGTACTTC.

V gene TRBV28 combines with J gene TRBJ2-1; D may be TRBD1 (5 bases). This CDR3 is built from 13 residues. Germline V gives CDR1 MDHEN, CDR2 SYDVKM. The V gene lost 2 bases and the J gene lost 7 bases, with 9 bases spanning the gap. CDR3 bases: TGTGCCAGCAGTTTAACAGGATGGAATGAGCAGTTCTTC. Translating gives CASSLTGWNEQFF.

This sequence joins TRBV7-3 and TRBJ1-2, with D possibly being TRBD1 (6 bases). The CDR3 covers 15 residues. Per germline, CDR1 SGHTA and CDR2 FQGTGA. V was pared by 5 bases and J by 2 bases, with 15 bases between. CDR3 in amino acids: CASSVGGAANYGYTF. CDR3 sequence (DNA): TGTGCCAGCAGCGTCGGGGGGGCTGCCAACTATGGCTACACCTTC.

This clone showed up just once. The rearrangement links TRBV18 to TRBJ1-3, with unresolved D. The CDR3 has 13 residues. Germline V gene lookup returns CDR1 KGHSH and CDR2 LQKENI. Deletions cut 6 bases from V and 2 bases from J, with 8 bases between. CDR3 region: CASSPNTGNTIYF. CDR3 nucleotides: TGTGCCAGCTCTCCAAACACTGGAAACACCATATATTTT.

The rearrangement links TRBV15 to TRBJ2-5; 7 nucleotides align to TRBD2. CDR1 and CDR2 from the germline V gene are LNHNV and YYDKDF (reference sequence). This CDR3 spans 16 amino acids. Unmatched junction bases numbered 10, after V lost 1 base and J lost 5 bases. CDR3 nucleotide sequence: TGTGCCACCAGCAGAGCCCCGGGGGGAGGGGAGGAGACCCAGTACTTC. The encoded protein is CATSRAPGGGEETQYF.